These 18 T cell receptor beta chains came from one sample sequenced in a study of cytomegalovirus exposure and HLA in healthy donors. Both 60 Vbeta primers and 13 Jbeta primers went into the PCR. Measured with immunoSEQ multiplex PCR; TCRdb has only the in-frame clones, and not every one. The sample contains about 95,000 clones, 75% to 85% of which appear only once. The specimen was PBMCs. All receptors come from a woman aged 40 to 50 in good health and CMV-seronegative.

This chain joins TRBV5-1 and TRBJ1-6; 8 bases agree with TRBD1. The CDR3 length is 16 residues. V shed 4 bases and J 6 bases; nucleotides not matched to a gene: 9. Germline CDR1 reads SGHRS; CDR2 reads YFSETQ. CDR3 protein: CASSPIGQGGNSPLHF. In DNA form, the CDR3 reads TGCGCCAGCAGCCCCATTGGACAGGGAGGTAATTCACCCCTCCACTTT.

This chain uses TRBV7-2 with TRBJ1-3, with TRBD1 as a possible D gene (6 bases). V was clipped by 1 base and J by 2 bases, with 9 bases between them. The CDR3 sequence is 15 residues long. Per germline, CDR1 SGHTA and CDR2 FQGNSA. The CDR3 region is CASSLDNRAGNTIYF. The CDR3 region has the DNA TGTGCCAGCAGCTTAGACAACAGGGCTGGAAACACCATATATTTT.

The V and J genes are TRBV10-3 and TRBJ2-1; 12 bases match TRBD2. The CDR3 runs to 14 residues. CDR1 ENHRY and CDR2 SYGVKD come from the germline V gene. V lost 10 bases to trimming and J lost 8 bases; unmatched junction nucleotides: 9. The CDR3 nucleotides read TGTGCCACCTGGGGGACTAGCGGGTTTGATGAGCAGTTCTTC. Translating it yields CATWGTSGFDEQFF.

The chain joins TRBV7-7 to TRBJ2-1; the match to TRBD1 covers 9 bases. V was pared by 4 bases and J by 9 bases, with 4 bases of the junction left unmatched. Per the germline V gene, CDR1 is SSHAT and CDR2 is FNYEAQ (reference sequence). The CDR3 extends over 13 amino acids. In nucleotides, the CDR3 is TGTGCCAGCAGCTCGGACAGGGGAGGTGAGCAGTTCTTC. Translation: CASSSDRGGEQFF. The full variable domain, in which reference TRBV7-7 and TRBJ2-1 provide the parts outside the CDR3, is GAGVSQSPRYKVTKRGQDVTLRCDPISSHATLYWYQQALGQGPEFLTYFNYEAQPDKSGLPSDRFSAERPEGSISTLTIQRTEQRDSAMYRCASSSDRGGEQFFGPGTRLTVL.

This chain links TRBV19 with TRBJ1-1, with D tentatively TRBD1 (5 bases). Deletions cut 9 bases from V and 8 bases from J, with 28 bases between. CDR1 is LNHDA and CDR2 is SQIVND in the germline V gene (reference sequence). The length of the CDR3 is 16 residues. The CDR3 DNA is TGTGCCAGCACCGAATCTCGCGGGGCCCAAGGTGAGGAAGCTTTCTTT. Translated, it gives CASTESRGAQGEEAFF.

V is TRBV30 and J is TRBJ2-7; the match to TRBD1 covers 7 bases. Germline V CDR1 and CDR2: GTSNPN, SVGIG (reference sequence). The V gene end was trimmed by 5 bases and the J gene end by 5 bases; junction bases not matched to a gene: 12. This CDR3 has 14 residues. The CDR3 nucleotides are TGTGCCTGGTCCCACAGGGGTCCGGTGGACGAGCAGTACTTC. Its protein product is CAWSHRGPVDEQYF.

The chain links TRBV4-2 to TRBJ1-2; D ambiguous. Looked up from germline, CDR1 is LGHNA and CDR2 is YNFKEQ. V was trimmed by 0 bases and J by 1 base, leaving 9 bases between them. The CDR3 covers 15 residues. In DNA form, the CDR3 reads TGTGCCAGCAGCCAAGAGGAGAGGGATAACTATGGCTACACCTTC. This codes for CASSQEERDNYGYTF.

The chain couples TRBV5-6 to TRBJ1-5; D is undetermined. V was trimmed by 1 base and J by 0 bases, leaving 5 bases between them. This CDR3 comprises 14 residues. Germline lookup yields CDR1 SGHDT and CDR2 YYEEEE. CDR3 DNA: TGTGCCAGCAGCTTGCTGAGTAGCAATCAGCCCCAGCATTTT. Translation: CASSLLSSNQPQHF.

The V call is TRBV7-9, the J call TRBJ2-3, with 14 bases fitting TRBD2. The CDR3 totals 17 residues. Germline-derived CDR1 and CDR2 are SEHNR and FQNEAQ (reference sequence). V shed 5 bases and J 1 base; nucleotides not matched to a gene: 5. This CDR3 reads CASSPGLAGARTDTQYF. In DNA, the CDR3 is TGTGCCAGCAGCCCGGGACTAGCGGGGGCTCGCACAGATACGCAGTATTTT.

The V call is TRBV5-6, the J call TRBJ2-1; D ambiguous. The CDR3 has 13 amino acids. Germline-derived CDR1 and CDR2 are SGHDT and YYEEEE. V was trimmed by 0 bases and J by 7 bases, leaving 8 bases between them. The CDR3 here is CASSLGRINEQFF. The CDR3 nucleotides read TGTGCCAGCAGCTTGGGGCGGATAAATGAGCAGTTCTTC.

The J gene is TRBJ2-5, the V gene TRBV6-1; D possibly corresponds to TRBD2 (5 bases). The CDR3 is 15 amino acids. CDR1 is MNHNS, CDR2 SASEGT, per germline. The V and J ends lost 0 bases and 5 bases respectively, with 13 bases between them. This chain's CDR3 is CASSEAPRAGETQYF. The CDR3 DNA reads TGTGCCAGCAGTGAAGCGCCGAGGGCTGGGGAGACCCAGTACTTC.

The chain has TRBV6-6 and TRBJ1-1; 7 positions agree with TRBD1. CDR3 length: 15 residues. V lost 8 bases, J lost 11 bases, and 20 bases stayed unmatched. CDR1 is MNHNY and CDR2 is SVGAGI in the germline V gene (reference sequence). The CDR3 DNA sequence: TGTGCCAGCCGCTACGACCGCGGGACAGACCTATTCGCTTTCTTT. Its protein is CASRYDRGTDLFAFF.

This chain connects TRBV2 to TRBJ1-6, with 8 positions matching TRBD1. This CDR3 spans 15 amino acids. In germline, CDR1 is SNHLY, CDR2 FYNNEI. V lost 10 bases to trimming and J lost 0 bases; unmatched junction nucleotides: 5. The CDR3 reads CAKRQGSSYNSPLHF. Written as DNA, the CDR3 is TGTGCCAAGCGACAGGGGAGCTCCTATAATTCACCCCTCCACTTT. The complete variable domain, with remaining parts taken from reference TRBV2 and TRBJ1-6, reads EPEVTQTPSHQVTQMGQEVILRCVPISNHLYFYWYRQILGQKVEFLVSFYNNEISEKSEIFDDQFSVERPDGSNFTLKIRSTKLEDSAMYFCAKRQGSSYNSPLHFGNGTRLTVT.

This sequence joins TRBV4-1 and TRBJ1-5; weak D call: TRBD1 (6 bases). Germline CDR1 reads MGHRA; CDR2 reads YSYEKL. The CDR3 has 16 amino acids. V was shortened by 1 base and J by 2 bases, with 12 bases between the two germline ends. CDR3 DNA: TGCGCCAGCAGCCAAGGAGTGCAGGGGCGCAATCAGCCCCAGCATTTT. Translation gives CASSQGVQGRNQPQHF.

The chain couples TRBV5-1 to TRBJ1-2; 7 nucleotides match TRBD1. This CDR3 comprises 14 residues. The germline CDR1 and CDR2 sequences are SGHRS and YFSETQ. Trimming cost V 3 bases and J 6 bases; bases outside gene matches: 8. CDR3 DNA sequence: TGCGCCAGCAGCTATACGGGACAGCCTAATGGCTACACCTTC. Translated, it gives CASSYTGQPNGYTF.

This chain links TRBV19 with TRBJ1-1; a weak D match, TRBD1 (5 bases). The CDR3 length is 15 residues. Germline V gives CDR1 LNHDA, CDR2 SQIVND (reference sequence). The V end lost 3 bases, the J end lost 4 bases, and 15 bases lay between the germline ends. CDR3 protein: CASSINTGGSTEAFF. The CDR3 region has the DNA TGTGCCAGTAGTATTAATACAGGTGGTAGCACTGAAGCTTTCTTT.

In regard to this clone: Other DNA variants within this sample encode the same CDR3. V is TRBV15 and J is TRBJ1-1; no definite D call. Germline loops: CDR1 LNHNV, CDR2 YYDKDF (reference sequence). The CDR3 contains 13 residues. Trimming left V 0 bases short and J 1 base short, with 3 bases between. Written as DNA, the CDR3 is TGTGCCACCAGCAGAGACCGGAACACTGAAGCTTTCTTT. Translating gives CATSRDRNTEAFF. The full variable domain, completed using reference TRBV15 and TRBJ1-1, is DAMVIQNPRYQVTQFGKPVTLSCSQTLNHNVMYWYQQKSSQAPKLLFHYYDKDFNNEADTPDNFQSRRPNTSFCFLDIRSPGLGDTAMYLCATSRDRNTEAFFGQGTRLTVV.

The count of this clone is one. The chain couples TRBV9 to TRBJ2-1; maybe TRBD1 (7 bases). V dropped 4 bases and J dropped 5 bases, with 22 bases sitting between them. The CDR3 covers 17 residues. Germline-derived CDR1 and CDR2 are SGDLS and YYNGEE. The CDR3 is CASSKGAGTTWDNEQFF. CDR3 nucleotides: TGTGCCAGCAGCAAGGGGGCGGGGACGACCTGGGACAATGAGCAGTTCTTC.